A single sample is the source of the 26 T cell receptor beta chains below, sequenced in a study of blood T cell repertoires in COVID-19. Assay: immunoSEQ multiplex PCR; the TCRdb copy retains only in-frame clones and omits some. The sample yields some 250,000 clones, approximately 82% seen once. Specimen: peripheral blood. These receptors all stem from a woman younger than 35 with acute or convalescent COVID-19.

The CDR3 reads CASSLDYAETQYF. The CDR3, as DNA: TGTGCCAGCAGCTTAGATTATGCGGAGACCCAGTACTTC. This rearrangement joins TRBV11-3 to TRBJ2-5; no definite D call. From germline, CDR1 is SGHNT and CDR2 YENEEA. CDR3 length equals 13 residues. The germline V and J ends were trimmed by 0 bases and 5 bases, with 7 bases remaining between them.

The chain joins TRBV15 to TRBJ2-2; the match to TRBD1 covers 8 bases. The CDR3 has 15 residues. V dropped 1 base and J dropped 7; count of bases not matched to a gene: 5. Germline V CDR1 and CDR2: LNHNV, YYDKDF (reference sequence). The CDR3 here is CATSRGTGQSGELFF. The CDR3 DNA sequence: TGTGCCACCAGCAGAGGGACAGGGCAGAGCGGGGAGCTGTTTTTT.

V and J are TRBV24-1 and TRBJ2-7, with TRBD2 matching over 9 bases. Germline V CDR1 and CDR2: KGHDR, SFDVKD. V was clipped by 4 bases and J by 3 bases; unmatched bases: 6. This CDR3 has 15 residues. The CDR3 loop reads CATSDNSGRGYEQYF. As DNA, the CDR3 is TGTGCCACCAGTGACAATAGCGGGAGAGGCTACGAGCAGTACTTC.

The chain employs TRBV7-8 and TRBJ1-1; D remains ambiguous. Trimming pared 5 bases from V and 0 bases from J, leaving 13 bases between. Germline CDR1 SGHVS, CDR2 FQNEAQ. The CDR3 sequence is 15 residues long. The CDR3 DNA reads as TGTGCCAGCAGCACACCCCAGTTCCTGAACACTGAAGCTTTCTTT. Its translation is CASSTPQFLNTEAFF.

As for this clone: This sample also contains other DNA sequences that code for the same CDR3. The chain uses TRBV7-3 and TRBJ2-1, with TRBD2 matching 12 bases. Germline trimming cut 2 bases from V and 7 bases from J; bases unmatched to any gene: 3. The length of the CDR3 is 15 residues. Looked up from germline, CDR1 is SGHTA and CDR2 is FQGTGA. The CDR3 is CASSLRLAGGNEQFF. CDR3 bases: TGTGCCAGCAGCTTACGCCTAGCGGGAGGGAATGAGCAGTTCTTC.

V and J are TRBV24-1 and TRBJ2-1; 13 nucleotides align to TRBD2. The CDR3 sequence is 16 residues long. Germline lookup yields CDR1 KGHDR and CDR2 SFDVKD. V trimming: 4 bases; J trimming: 10 bases; junction bases outside the gene matches: 9. CDR3 loop: CATSETGTSGKGEQFF. The CDR3 bases are TGTGCCACCAGTGAGACCGGGACTAGCGGGAAGGGGGAGCAGTTCTTC.

The rearrangement uses TRBV4-3 and TRBJ2-6, with D possibly TRBD2 on 6 matching bases. V was clipped by 0 bases and J by 3 bases, with 12 bases between them. The CDR3 is made up of 17 amino acids. Germline values: CDR1 LGHNA, CDR2 YSLEER. The CDR3 nucleotides read TGCGCCAGCAGCCAAGAACGCGGGGCTGGTGGGGCCAACGTCCTGACTTTC. This encodes CASSQERGAGGANVLTF.

The chain employs TRBV19 and TRBJ2-7; the D is unclear. V was cut by 3 bases and J by 6 bases, with 9 bases left in between. Germline V gene lookup returns CDR1 LNHDA and CDR2 SQIVND (reference sequence). The CDR3 loop spans 12 amino acids. The CDR3 DNA sequence: TGTGCCAGTAGTATGAAGTCGAGCGAGCAGTACTTC. Translated: CASSMKSSEQYF.

J is TRBJ2-3 and V is TRBV7-8; D is possibly TRBD2 (6 bases). V was clipped by 5 bases and J by 0 bases, with 15 bases between them. Per the germline V gene, CDR1 is SGHVS and CDR2 is FQNEAQ. The CDR3 spans 16 residues. CDR3 DNA: TGTGCCAGCAGCCAGGCCTGGGCGGGAAGCACAGATACGCAGTATTTT. Encoded protein: CASSQAWAGSTDTQYF.

This chain connects TRBV3-1 (or the pseudogene TRBV3-2) to TRBJ2-1; the D gene is possibly TRBD1 (6 bases). Germline V lookup: CDR1 LGHDT, CDR2 YNNKEL (reference sequence). The CDR3 runs 18 residues. With 2 bases removed from V and 11 bases from J, the gap between germline ends came to 28 bases. The CDR3 DNA reads TGTGCCAGCAGCCAACCGGGGACACCTTACCTTCATAGGACCAAGCAGTTCTTC. Translation: CASSQPGTPYLHRTKQFF.

The chain links TRBV12-2 to TRBJ2-7; the D segment call TRBD2 is taken from the table without a DNA check. TRBV12-2 is shown as a pseudogene. CDR3 length: 15 amino acids. The chain's CDR3 is CASRHPLWRECEQYF. Written as DNA, the CDR3 is TGTGCAAGTCGCCACCCCCTCTGGAGAGAGTGCGAGCAGTACTTC.

This clone was picked up a small number of times. This rearrangement joins TRBV19 to TRBJ2-5, with 9 bases matching TRBD2. The V segment lost 6 bases and the J segment 3 bases; nucleotides outside the gene matches: 8. This CDR3 is 15 amino acids long. The V gene's germline CDR1 is LNHDA and CDR2 SQIVND (reference sequence). The CDR3 DNA follows: TGTGCCAGTAGCCTGGGGACTAGCCTCAAAGAGACCCAGTACTTC. This gives the protein CASSLGTSLKETQYF.

The chain joins TRBV5-4 to TRBJ2-7, with TRBD2 matching over 7 bases. Per the germline V gene, CDR1 is SGHNT and CDR2 is YYREEE (reference sequence). The CDR3 is 13 residues long. The ends lost 2 bases at V and 5 bases at J; junction bases unmatched: 4. CDR3 residues: CASSLLAINEQYF. In DNA, the CDR3 is TGTGCCAGCAGCTTACTAGCGATCAACGAGCAGTACTTC.

This clone has just a few counts. V gene TRBV18 combines with J gene TRBJ1-4; D perhaps matches TRBD1 (5 bases). Looked up from germline, CDR1 is KGHSH and CDR2 is LQKENI. V lost 1 base and J 4 bases, leaving 10 bases between the germline ends. The CDR3 runs to 15 residues. In nucleotides, the CDR3 is TGTGCCAGCTCACCACGTAGAGACAGTAATGAAAAACTGTTTTTT. Protein: CASSPRRDSNEKLFF.

V and J are TRBV18 and TRBJ2-3; tentative D call: TRBD1 (6 bases). The CDR3 extends over 14 amino acids. V was clipped by 7 bases and J by 3 bases, with 14 bases between them. Per germline, CDR1 KGHSH and CDR2 LQKENI. CDR3 DNA sequence: TGTGCCAGCTTATCCAGGGGAGAGACAGATACGCAGTATTTT. Its protein is CASLSRGETDTQYF.

This clone was counted only a few times. This chain joins TRBV27 and TRBJ2-5; 7 nucleotides align to TRBD2. Germline-derived CDR1 and CDR2 are MNHEY and SMNVEV (reference sequence). The trim removed 6 bases at V and 4 bases at J, leaving 11 bases unmatched. The CDR3 is 15 amino acids. The CDR3: CASSAYGGEGETQYF. The CDR3 DNA follows: TGTGCCAGCAGCGCGTATGGTGGGGAGGGAGAGACCCAGTACTTC.

This chain connects TRBV28 to TRBJ2-7, with a tentative D call TRBD2 (5 bases). The germline V gene encodes CDR1 MDHEN and CDR2 SYDVKM. The CDR3 totals 14 residues. V shed 6 bases and J shed 1 base, with 13 bases lying between them. The CDR3 coding sequence is TGTGCCAGCAGGCCATCGGGAAAGTCCTACGAGCAGTACTTC. Translation: CASRPSGKSYEQYF.

The CDR3 DNA is TGTGCCAGCAGCCATAACAGTGGAACCTACGAGCAGTACTTC. It encodes CASSHNSGTYEQYF. The chain employs TRBV3-1 (or the pseudogene TRBV3-2) and TRBJ2-7; no definite D call. Deletions cut 3 bases from V and 2 bases from J, with 11 bases between. The CDR3 length is 14 residues. Germline V gives CDR1 LGHDT, CDR2 YNNKEL (reference sequence).

The rearrangement joins TRBV29-1 to TRBJ2-7, with D perhaps TRBD1 (7 bases). V dropped 4 bases and J dropped 5 bases, with 18 bases sitting between them. Looked up from germline, CDR1 is SQVTM and CDR2 is ANQGSEA. The CDR3 consists of 14 residues. The CDR3 loop reads CSVGRQGGLDEQYF. The CDR3 coding sequence is TGCAGCGTTGGACGGCAGGGGGGTCTAGACGAGCAGTACTTC.

The table lists this clone with many counts. This chain links TRBV19 with TRBJ1-5; 10 nucleotides agree with TRBD1. Germline CDR1 LNHDA, CDR2 SQIVND (reference sequence). This CDR3 is built from 18 residues. V was pared by 0 bases and J by 0 bases, with 5 bases of the junction left unmatched. The DNA for the CDR3 is TGTGCCAGTAGTATAGAGGGACAGGGGACTTATAGCAATCAGCCCCAGCATTTT. Translation: CASSIEGQGTYSNQPQHF.

The rearrangement joins TRBV4-1 to TRBJ1-4; possibly TRBD1 for D (5 bases). CDR1 MGHRA and CDR2 YSYEKL come from the germline V gene. This CDR3 contains 18 residues. Trimming stripped 0 bases from V and 8 bases from J, with 22 bases between. This CDR3 is CASSQETPRGAGREKLFF. Here the CDR3 DNA reads TGCGCCAGCAGCCAAGAGACGCCCCGCGGGGCGGGGAGGGAAAAACTGTTTTTT.

The CDR3 sequence is CASSTAGLPAKNIQYF. CDR3 coding DNA: TGTGCCAGCAGCACCGCGGGCCTCCCAGCCAAAAACATTCAGTACTTC. V gene TRBV5-5 combines with J gene TRBJ2-4; weak D call: TRBD2 (5 bases). V shed 4 bases and J shed 0 bases, with 14 bases lying between them. The CDR3 spans 16 residues. CDR1 is SGHKS, CDR2 YYEKEE, per germline (reference sequence).

The CDR3 reads CASSGGANPGNTIYF. The CDR3 bases are TGTGCCAGCAGCGGAGGGGCTAACCCTGGAAACACCATATATTTT. The rearrangement joins TRBV2 to TRBJ1-3; D perhaps matches TRBD1 (5 bases). V was cut by 6 bases and J by 2 bases, with 14 bases left in between. The CDR3 has 15 residues. Germline CDR1 SNHLY, CDR2 FYNNEI. Drawing the rest from reference TRBV2 and TRBJ1-3, the complete variable domain is EPEVTQTPSHQVTQMGQEVILRCVPISNHLYFYWYRQILGQKVEFLVSFYNNEISEKSEIFDDQFSVERPDGSNFTLKIRSTKLEDSAMYFCASSGGANPGNTIYFGEGSWLTVV.

This chain uses TRBV6-5 with TRBJ1-5; D is perhaps TRBD1 (5 bases). Germline lookup yields CDR1 MNHEY and CDR2 SVGAGI. V was clipped by 5 bases and J by 6 bases, with 17 bases between them. The CDR3 consists of 15 residues. CDR3 DNA: TGTGCCAGCAGTATCAGCAGGGTAGCCGGTCAGCCCCAGCATTTT. It encodes CASSISRVAGQPQHF.

This clone was found a few times. This sequence joins TRBV5-6 and TRBJ2-7; D perhaps matches TRBD2 (5 bases). The CDR3 spans 15 residues. Germline V gene lookup returns CDR1 SGHDT and CDR2 YYEEEE. V was clipped by 4 bases and J by 3 bases, with 17 bases between them. The CDR3 spells CASSENPRGLYEQYF. CDR3 nucleotides: TGTGCCAGCAGCGAAAATCCTCGGGGTCTCTACGAGCAGTACTTC.

The V gene is TRBV19, the J gene TRBJ2-7; perhaps TRBD2 as D (6 bases). The CDR3 length is 16 residues. Trimming removed 3 bases from V and 5 bases from J, with 20 bases in between. Germline-derived CDR1 and CDR2 are LNHDA and SQIVND (reference sequence). CDR3 bases: TGTGCCAGTAGTATGATAACCGGGACTGCCCCCAACGAGCAGTACTTC. Translating gives CASSMITGTAPNEQYF.